These 5 T cell receptor beta chains share one sample of origin, sequenced in a study of T cell responses to AZD1222 COVID-19 vaccine. Some clones are missing from TCRdb's copy, which holds only in-frame ones; the method was immunoSEQ multiplex PCR. The sample yields 150,000 to 200,000 clones, roughly 90% seen once. Sample: peripheral blood, taken 28 days after the second AZD1222 dose. The receptors were gathered from an adult who received the AZD1222 COVID-19 vaccine.

The sample holds one count of this clone. The V gene is TRBV7-3, the J gene TRBJ2-3; either TRBD1 or TRBD2 may supply D (6 bases each). The CDR3 sequence is 15 residues long. The germline V gene encodes CDR1 SGHTA and CDR2 FQGTGA. The ends were cut back, 2 bases at V and 7 bases at J, with 16 bases in the middle. The CDR3 DNA follows: TGTGCCAGCAGCTTACAGGGGCCGGCGGGGAATACGCAGTATTTT. It specifies CASSLQGPAGNTQYF.

The V gene is TRBV19, the J gene TRBJ1-4; tentative D call: TRBD1 (5 bases). The CDR3 has 15 residues. Germline V gene data show CDR1 as LNHDA and CDR2 as SQIVND (reference sequence). V was clipped by 3 bases and J by 8 bases, with 16 bases between them. CDR3: CASSIPQGVSEKLFF. As DNA, the CDR3 is TGTGCCAGTAGTATCCCCCAGGGCGTGAGCGAAAAACTGTTTTTT.

This clone turned up a few times. The chain is built from TRBV19 and TRBJ1-5; no firm D call. There are 16 residues in the CDR3. V lost 5 bases and J lost 3, with 17 bases in between. The germline CDR1 and CDR2 sequences are LNHDA and SQIVND (reference sequence). In DNA, the CDR3 is TGTGCCAGTAGTGGTTTCGACGGCAGCCACAATCAGCCCCAGCATTTT. The encoded protein is CASSGFDGSHNQPQHF. Variable domain in full (rest from reference TRBV19 and TRBJ1-5): DGGITQSPKYLFRKEGQNVTLSCEQNLNHDAMYWYRQDPGQGLRLIYYSQIVNDFQKGDIAEGYSVSREKKESFPLTVTSAQKNPTAFYLCASSGFDGSHNQPQHFGDGTRLSIL.

J is TRBJ1-1 and V is TRBV5-1; D gene ambiguous. The germline V gene encodes CDR1 SGHRS and CDR2 YFSETQ. This CDR3 comprises 12 residues. V was clipped by 0 bases and J by 3 bases, with 3 bases between them. DNA of the CDR3: TGCGCCAGCAGCTTGGGGGACACTGAAGCTTTCTTT. Translation gives CASSLGDTEAFF.

The rearrangement joins TRBV15 to TRBJ1-6; D gene uncertain. Per the germline V gene, CDR1 is LNHNV and CDR2 is YYDKDF (reference sequence). V lost 8 bases, J lost 7 bases, and 12 bases lay in between. The CDR3 extends over 13 amino acids. CDR3 sequence (DNA): TGTGCCACCTCCTCCCGGCTAAATTCACCCCTCCACTTT. Protein sequence: CATSSRLNSPLHF.